This T cell receptor (beta chain) was recorded in a study of cytomegalovirus exposure and HLA in healthy donors. Study-level findings and limits: There were a few CMV-associated chains whose specificity for CMV antigens was confirmed in vitro. The study labeled more than 150 TCR beta chains cytomegalovirus-associated. TCR clusters originating in the first cohort tended to co-occur in the 100 to 150 validation repertoires, according to a later analysis.

Regarding this clone: What it recognizes is unknown.

The assay was immunoSEQ multiplex PCR, and TCRdb's table has in-frame clones only and misses some. The sample holds roughly 150,000 clones, approximately 88% seen once. Sequencing input: PBMCs. This sequence was found in a woman under 30 in good health and CMV-seropositive.

The CDR3 sequence: CASSQDLSGRGVQFF. The CDR3, as DNA: TGCGCCAGCAGCCAAGATCTAAGCGGTCGGGGAGTGCAGTTCTTC. The V gene is TRBV4-1, the J gene TRBJ2-1; perhaps TRBD2 as D (5 bases). CDR3 length: 15 amino acids. The ends were cut back, 0 bases at V and 12 bases at J, with 18 bases in the middle. Germline lookup yields CDR1 MGHRA and CDR2 YSYEKL.